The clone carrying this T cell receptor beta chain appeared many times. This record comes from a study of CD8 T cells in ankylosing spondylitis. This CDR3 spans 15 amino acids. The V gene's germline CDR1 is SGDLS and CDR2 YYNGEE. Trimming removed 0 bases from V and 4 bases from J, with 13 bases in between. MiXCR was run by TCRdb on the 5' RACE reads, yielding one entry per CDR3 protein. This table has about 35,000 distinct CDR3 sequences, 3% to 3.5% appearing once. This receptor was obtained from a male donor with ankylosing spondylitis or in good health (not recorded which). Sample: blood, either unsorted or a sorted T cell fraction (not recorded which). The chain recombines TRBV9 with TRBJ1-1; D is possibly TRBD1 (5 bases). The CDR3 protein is CASSVGGQQGTEAFF. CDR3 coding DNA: TGTGCCAGCAGCGTAGGCGGTCAGCAGGGCACTGAAGCTTTCTTT.